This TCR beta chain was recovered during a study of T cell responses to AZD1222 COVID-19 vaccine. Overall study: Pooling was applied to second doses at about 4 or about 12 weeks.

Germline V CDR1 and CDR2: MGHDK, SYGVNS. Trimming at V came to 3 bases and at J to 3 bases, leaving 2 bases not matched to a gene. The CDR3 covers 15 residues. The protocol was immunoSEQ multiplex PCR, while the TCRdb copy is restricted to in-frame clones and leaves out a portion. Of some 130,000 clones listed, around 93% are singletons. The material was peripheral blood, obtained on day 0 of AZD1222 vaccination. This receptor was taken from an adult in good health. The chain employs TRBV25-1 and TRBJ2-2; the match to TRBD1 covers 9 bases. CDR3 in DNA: TGTGCCAGCAGTGAGGGGACAGGGTACACCGGGGAGCTGTTTTTT. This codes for CASSEGTGYTGELFF.